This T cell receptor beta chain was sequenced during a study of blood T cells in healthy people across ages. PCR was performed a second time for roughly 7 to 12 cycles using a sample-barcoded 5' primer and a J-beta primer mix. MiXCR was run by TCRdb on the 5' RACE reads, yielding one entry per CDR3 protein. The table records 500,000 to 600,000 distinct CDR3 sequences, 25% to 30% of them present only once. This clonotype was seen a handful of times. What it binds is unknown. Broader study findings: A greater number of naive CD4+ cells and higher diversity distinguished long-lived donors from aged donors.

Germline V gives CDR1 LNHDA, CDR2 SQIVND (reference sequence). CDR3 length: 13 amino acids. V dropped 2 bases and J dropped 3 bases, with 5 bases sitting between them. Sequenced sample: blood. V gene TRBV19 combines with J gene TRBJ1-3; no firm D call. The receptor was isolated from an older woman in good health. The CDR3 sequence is CASSIPDGNTIYF. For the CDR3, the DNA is TGTGCCAGTAGTATACCTGATGGAAACACCATATATTTT.